This T cell receptor beta chain was found in a study of vaccination effects on CD4 cells after COVID-19. Overall study: Participants were given two doses of BNT162b2 or mRNA-1273 vaccine. Supplemented with 7.5 to 10 IU/ml IL-2 and about 10 ug/ml peptides, 2 million to 2.5 million PBMC per well were kept in culture. Sampling occurred 16 days and one week pre-vaccination in a couple of convalescent patients.

General study findings and limits: The study got few convalescent patients and did not collect any early post-infection timepoints.

The ends were cut back, 4 bases at V and 5 bases at J, with 18 bases in the middle. The CDR3 consists of 16 residues. Germline V CDR1 and CDR2: SGHTA, FQGNSA. The culture ran for about 11 days, and then CD4+ T cells were isolated. Sequenced by immunoSEQ multiplex PCR; TCRdb stores in-frame clones only, minus some. The sample yields about 46,000 clones, about 74% seen once. This clone showed up just once. What it recognizes is unknown. Specimen: CD4+ T cells from PBMCs cultured without peptide, collected before COVID-19 vaccination. The chain is built from TRBV7-2 and TRBJ2-1; perhaps TRBD2 as D (7 bases). This clonotype was sampled from a human donor who had a prior SARS-CoV-2 infection. Here the CDR3 reads CASSWGQGRGNNEQFF. DNA of the CDR3: TGTGCCAGCAGCTGGGGGCAGGGGCGGGGGAACAATGAGCAGTTCTTC.